The next 14 T cell receptor beta chains were all read from a single sample in a study of PD-L1 blockade in urothelial cancer. Clones were sequenced by immunoSEQ multiplex PCR, and TCRdb holds only the in-frame ones, with some missing. The profile shows tens of thousands of clones, around 84% of them singletons. Sample: PBMCs, taken around atezolizumab (anti-PD-L1) treatment. Every receptor here comes from a man aged 45-65 years with urothelial cancer.

This chain joins TRBV28 and TRBJ1-6; D uncertain. This CDR3 spans 14 amino acids. V shed 2 bases and J shed 9 bases, with 11 bases lying between them. Per the germline V gene, CDR1 is MDHEN and CDR2 is SYDVKM. The CDR3 DNA reads as TGTGCCAGCAGTTTAAGGCCCCGCGGTTCACCCCTCCACTTT. Encoded protein: CASSLRPRGSPLHF.

V usage is TRBV28 and J usage is TRBJ2-7; 9 bases agree with TRBD2. Germline-derived CDR1 and CDR2 are MDHEN and SYDVKM. The CDR3 loop spans 13 amino acids. The J segment lost 8 bases and the V segment lost 6 bases, leaving 8 bases of the junction unmatched. CDR3 DNA: TGTGCCAGCAGCTCCCTAGCGGGAATAAAGCAGTACTTC. Translation: CASSSLAGIKQYF.

The rearrangement links TRBV7-2 to TRBJ2-2, with a weak D call TRBD2 (7 bases). Trimming cost V 4 bases and J 5 bases, with 14 bases left between them. In germline, CDR1 is SGHTA, CDR2 FQGNSA. This CDR3 has 15 residues. CDR3 DNA sequence: TGTGCCAGCAGCTCGCTAGGGGGGGTAACCGGGGAGCTGTTTTTT. It is translated as CASSSLGGVTGELFF.

The V call is TRBV19, the J call TRBJ2-7, with D perhaps matching TRBD1 (6 bases). With 5 bases removed from V and 3 bases from J, the gap between germline ends came to 17 bases. Germline V gene data show CDR1 as LNHDA and CDR2 as SQIVND (reference sequence). CDR3 length: 15 residues. This CDR3 is CASSFNRALYYEQYF. CDR3 nucleotides: TGTGCCAGTAGTTTCAACAGGGCCCTCTACTACGAGCAGTACTTC.

CDR3 bases: TGTGCCAGCAGCGTAGGTAGTCTAGCGGGTCGGGAGCAGTACTTC. Its protein product is CASSVGSLAGREQYF. V and J are TRBV9 and TRBJ2-7, with 8 bases matching TRBD2. The CDR3 length is 15 residues. Germline trimming cut 0 bases from V and 7 bases from J; bases unmatched to any gene: 9. The V gene's germline CDR1 is SGDLS and CDR2 YYNGEE.

The chain joins TRBV7-8 to TRBJ2-1; TRBD2 might be the D (5 bases). The germline gives CDR1 SGHVS, CDR2 FQNEAQ. The CDR3 spans 17 residues. The V end was cut by 2 bases, the J end by 7 bases, with 21 bases between. CDR3 sequence reads: CASSLSGRRRPGNEQFF. The CDR3 nucleotides are TGTGCCAGCAGCTTATCAGGCCGACGGAGACCGGGGAATGAGCAGTTCTTC.

V gene TRBV6-5 combines with J gene TRBJ1-5; 8 bases match TRBD1. CDR1 and CDR2 from the germline V gene are MNHEY and SVGAGI. The CDR3 totals 14 residues. V was clipped by 6 bases and J by 0 bases; unmatched bases: 1. The CDR3 DNA reads as TGTGCCAGCAGCGGACAGGGTAGCAATCAGCCCCAGCATTTT. This gives the protein CASSGQGSNQPQHF.

DNA of the CDR3: TGTGCCAGCAGTTACTCGGGGGGTGCAACTAATGAAAAACTGTTTTTT. Its translation: CASSYSGGATNEKLFF. The chain links TRBV6-5 to TRBJ1-4, with D perhaps TRBD1 (5 bases). Germline-derived CDR1 and CDR2 are MNHEY and SVGAGI. V dropped 0 bases and J dropped 0 bases, with 8 bases sitting between them. The CDR3 is 16 amino acids.

This clone was counted once. The chain combines TRBV28 with TRBJ2-1; 8 bases match TRBD2. Germline trimming cut 2 bases from V and 7 bases from J; bases unmatched to any gene: 4. The CDR3 sequence is 14 residues long. Germline V gene lookup returns CDR1 MDHEN and CDR2 SYDVKM. CDR3 residues: CASSLPGLGNEQFF. CDR3 in DNA: TGTGCCAGCAGTTTACCGGGACTAGGGAATGAGCAGTTCTTC. Combining the CDR3 with reference TRBV28 and TRBJ2-1 gives the whole variable domain DVKVTQSSRYLVKRTGEKVFLECVQDMDHENMFWYRQDPGLGLRLIYFSYDVKMKEKGDIPEGYSVSREKKERFSLILESASTNQTSMYLCASSLPGLGNEQFFGPGTRLTVL.

The chain combines TRBV6-5 with TRBJ1-6, with 9 bases that match TRBD1. The germline gives CDR1 MNHEY, CDR2 SVGAGI. V lost 6 bases, J lost 5 bases, and 5 bases stayed unmatched. CDR3 length: 15 residues. CDR3 DNA sequence: TGTGCCAGCAGACCGGGACAGGGTAATAATTCACCCCTCCACTTT. This translates into CASRPGQGNNSPLHF.

This chain uses TRBV5-1 with TRBJ2-7; 8 positions match TRBD1. The CDR3 length is 12 residues. The germline gives CDR1 SGHRS, CDR2 YFSETQ. J lost 6 bases, V lost 5 bases, and 4 bases had no gene match. The CDR3, as DNA: TGCGCCAGCAGACAGGGGGGAGGCGAGCAGTACTTC. It yields the protein CASRQGGGEQYF.

V is TRBV5-1 and J is TRBJ1-5; no definite D call. CDR3 length: 14 residues. V lost 0 bases to trimming and J lost 5 bases, with 9 bases between them. The V gene's germline CDR1 is SGHRS and CDR2 YFSETQ. In DNA form, the CDR3 reads TGCGCCAGCAGCTTGGGGGCCTTAGATCAGCCCCAGCATTTT. Translated: CASSLGALDQPQHF.

J is TRBJ2-3 and V is TRBV27, with D perhaps matching TRBD1 (6 bases). CDR3 length: 14 residues. Germline V CDR1 and CDR2: MNHEY, SMNVEV (reference sequence). V lost 5 bases to trimming and J lost 5 bases, with 14 bases between them. The DNA for the CDR3 is TGTGCCAGCAGTCCCACATCCAGGGGAGATACGCAGTATTTT. Its translation: CASSPTSRGDTQYF.

The chain is built from TRBV6-1 and TRBJ1-5; 9 bases agree with TRBD1. Germline V gene data show CDR1 as MNHNS and CDR2 as SASEGT. This CDR3 is 16 amino acids long. V gave up 0 bases and J gave up 4 bases; unmatched junction bases: 4. The CDR3 protein is CASSEARDRANQPQHF. CDR3 sequence (DNA): TGTGCCAGCAGTGAAGCGCGGGACAGGGCTAATCAGCCCCAGCATTTT.